Following are 21 T cell receptor beta chains from one sample sequenced in a study of cytomegalovirus exposure and HLA in healthy donors. This PCR relied on a set of 60 Vbeta primers and 13 Jbeta primers. Method: immunoSEQ multiplex PCR; TCRdb's copy keeps in-frame clones and lacks some. The table lists fewer than 140,000 clones, under 80% of them singletons. Sample: PBMCs. The receptor source for this set is a woman aged 45-60 years in good health and CMV-seropositive.

In the case of this clone: A junction boundary mismatches the germline segment, possibly from a read error. The J gene is TRBJ1-4, the V gene TRBV7-9; D might be TRBD1 (6 bases). Germline V gene sequence: CDR1 SEHNR, CDR2 FQNEAQ (reference sequence). This CDR3 is built from 13 residues. As DNA, the CDR3 is TGTTCCAGCAGCTTTCAGGGGCGGGAAAAACTGTTTTTT. Its translation: CSSSFQGREKLFF.

The chain has TRBV7-9 and TRBJ1-3, with D uncertain. The CDR3 consists of 13 residues. CDR1 and CDR2 from the germline V gene are SEHNR and FQNEAQ (reference sequence). CDR3 sequence: CGHPGVAGNTIYF. The CDR3 DNA reads TGTGGTCACCCGGGAGTAGCTGGAAACACCATATATTTT.

The chain links TRBV23-1 to TRBJ1-5; D not certain. Being an ORF, TRBV23-1 has a function that is uncertain. Trimming removed 0 bases from V and 2 bases from J, with 8 bases in between. The CDR3 is 15 amino acids. This chain's CDR3 is CASSQSRAGNQPQHF. In DNA form, the CDR3 reads TGCGCCAGCAGTCAATCGCGGGCAGGCAATCAGCCCCAGCATTTT.

This sequence joins TRBV2 and TRBJ1-2; D is unclear. V lost 2 bases and J 4 bases, leaving 5 bases between the germline ends. CDR1 is SNHLY, CDR2 FYNNEI, per germline. This CDR3 spans 12 amino acids. This chain's CDR3 is CASSERSYGYTF. The CDR3 DNA reads as TGTGCCAGCAGTGAAAGGAGCTATGGCTACACCTTC.

The table lists this clone with a few counts. The chain joins TRBV7-9 to TRBJ1-1, with D possibly being TRBD1 (6 bases). The CDR3 length is 14 residues. Trimming stripped 3 bases from V and 5 bases from J, with 13 bases between. The germline CDR1 and CDR2 sequences are SEHNR and FQNEAQ (reference sequence). The CDR3 reads CASSFTGWQTEAFF. CDR3 coding DNA: TGTGCCAGCAGCTTTACAGGGTGGCAAACTGAAGCTTTCTTT. The entire variable domain, with the rest obtained from reference TRBV7-9 and TRBJ1-1, is as follows: DTGVSQNPRHKITKRGQNVTFRCDPISEHNRLYWYRQTLGQGPEFLTYFQNEAQLEKSRLLSDRFSAERPKGSFSTLEIQRTEQGDSAMYLCASSFTGWQTEAFFGQGTRLTVV.

J is TRBJ2-5 and V is TRBV9; 8 nucleotides match TRBD2. CDR1 SGDLS and CDR2 YYNGEE come from the germline V gene. The CDR3 extends over 16 amino acids. V shed 0 bases and J 1 base; nucleotides not matched to a gene: 5. CDR3 amino acids: CASSVAWRGAQETQYF. The CDR3 coding sequence is TGTGCCAGCAGCGTAGCTTGGCGGGGGGCCCAAGAGACCCAGTACTTC.

The rearrangement links TRBV2 to TRBJ2-3; 8 positions agree with TRBD2. Trimming cost V 4 bases and J 8 bases; bases outside gene matches: 5. Germline V lookup: CDR1 SNHLY, CDR2 FYNNEI. The CDR3 consists of 13 residues. The CDR3 sequence is CASSGGSGGTQYF. Written as DNA, the CDR3 is TGTGCCAGCAGTGGGGGGAGCGGGGGTACGCAGTATTTT.

The genes are TRBV7-3 and TRBJ2-1; possible D gene TRBD2, 5 bases. CDR1 is SGHTA, CDR2 FQGTGA, per germline. The CDR3 loop spans 16 amino acids. Trimming stripped 5 bases from V and 1 base from J, with 15 bases between. CDR3 DNA: TGTGCCAGCAGCCCCCGGGAAAGACTTTCCTACAATGAGCAGTTCTTC. Encoded protein: CASSPRERLSYNEQFF. The entire variable domain, with the rest obtained from reference TRBV7-3 and TRBJ2-1, is as follows: GAGVSQTPSNKVTEKGKYVELRCDPISGHTALYWYRQSLGQGPEFLIYFQGTGAADDSGLPNDRFFAVRPEGSVSTLKIQRTERGDSAVYLCASSPRERLSYNEQFFGPGTRLTVL.

The rearrangement joins TRBV19 to TRBJ1-1; 9 bases agree with TRBD1. Trimming removed 6 bases from V and 2 bases from J; junction bases left unmatched: 4. This CDR3 is 14 amino acids long. From germline, CDR1 is LNHDA and CDR2 SQIVND (reference sequence). In DNA, the CDR3 is TGTGCCAGTAGGGGGACAGGGTCAAACACTGAAGCTTTCTTT. Amino acids: CASRGTGSNTEAFF.

The rearrangement links TRBV30 to TRBJ2-2; TRBD1 aligns across 8 bases. Germline CDR1 is GTSNPN and CDR2 is SVGIG (reference sequence). This CDR3 region has 15 residues. V was pared by 1 base and J by 6 bases, with 7 bases of the junction left unmatched. The CDR3 reads CAWSALDRVAGELFF. The DNA for the CDR3 is TGTGCCTGGAGTGCGTTGGACAGGGTCGCCGGGGAGCTGTTTTTT.

The J gene is TRBJ1-1, the V gene TRBV25-1, with TRBD1 as a possible D gene (6 bases). From germline, CDR1 is MGHDK and CDR2 SYGVNS. This CDR3 contains 14 residues. The ends were cut back, 1 base at V and 3 bases at J, with 9 bases in the middle. The CDR3 loop reads CASSESGVHTEAFF. CDR3 DNA: TGTGCCAGCAGTGAATCAGGGGTACACACTGAAGCTTTCTTT. The complete variable domain, with remaining parts taken from reference TRBV25-1 and TRBJ1-1, reads EADIYQTPRYLVIGTGKKITLECSQTMGHDKMYWYQQDPGMELHLIHYSYGVNSTEKGDLSSESTVSRIRTEHFPLTLESARPSHTSQYLCASSESGVHTEAFFGQGTRLTVV.

This clone was counted only a few times. The genes are TRBV7-9 and TRBJ1-3; TRBD1 agrees at 9 bases. The CDR3 consists of 17 residues. In germline, CDR1 is SEHNR, CDR2 FQNEAQ (reference sequence). V shed 5 bases and J 4 bases; nucleotides not matched to a gene: 12. The CDR3 sequence is CASSADRGTYKGNTIYF. The CDR3 nucleotides read TGTGCCAGCAGCGCGGACAGGGGCACGTATAAAGGAAACACCATATATTTT.

The V and J genes are TRBV5-1 and TRBJ1-6, with 7 nucleotides matching TRBD1. V was pared by 5 bases and J by 10 bases, with 9 bases of the junction left unmatched. CDR1 SGHRS and CDR2 YFSETQ come from the germline V gene. The CDR3 runs to 14 residues. The CDR3 is CASRSTGEGSPLHF. In nucleotides, the CDR3 is TGCGCCAGCAGATCTACAGGGGAAGGATCACCCCTCCACTTT.

The rearrangement links TRBV28 to TRBJ2-7, with 7 nucleotides matching TRBD1. CDR3 length: 15 residues. Trimming at V came to 6 bases and at J to 3 bases, leaving 11 bases not matched to a gene. In germline, CDR1 is MDHEN, CDR2 SYDVKM. In DNA form, the CDR3 reads TGTGCCAGCAGCCAAACCGGGACAGTGGACTACGAGCAGTACTTC. This translates into CASSQTGTVDYEQYF.

CDR3 nucleotides: TGTGCCAGCAGTGTCACAGGGGCTCAGCCCCAGCATTTT. Its protein product is CASSVTGAQPQHF. This chain joins TRBV25-1 and TRBJ1-5; 7 nucleotides align to TRBD1. With 4 bases clipped from V and 6 bases from J, the junction kept 3 bases outside the gene matches. CDR1 is MGHDK, CDR2 SYGVNS, per germline. The CDR3 totals 13 residues.

In its sample, this clone was seen once. V usage is TRBV18 and J usage is TRBJ2-1, with a tentative D call TRBD1 (5 bases). Trimming took 5 bases from V and 8 from J, leaving 10 bases between them. The CDR3 consists of 12 residues. Germline values: CDR1 KGHSH, CDR2 LQKENI. CDR3 DNA sequence: TGTGCCAGCTCAAGAGTAGGGGATGAGCAGTTCTTC. This gives the protein CASSRVGDEQFF.

The chain recombines TRBV28 with TRBJ1-6; perhaps TRBD1 as D (5 bases). Germline V gene sequence: CDR1 MDHEN, CDR2 SYDVKM. The ends were cut back, 8 bases at V and 6 bases at J, with 11 bases in the middle. The CDR3 runs 13 residues. The CDR3 region has the DNA TGTGCCAGCTTCAGGGATGGTAATTCACCCCTCCACTTT. Its translation: CASFRDGNSPLHF. The whole variable domain, filled in from reference TRBV28 and TRBJ1-6, reads DVKVTQSSRYLVKRTGEKVFLECVQDMDHENMFWYRQDPGLGLRLIYFSYDVKMKEKGDIPEGYSVSREKKERFSLILESASTNQTSMYLCASFRDGNSPLHFGNGTRLTVT.

The V gene is TRBV20-1, the J gene TRBJ2-7, with D tentatively TRBD2 (5 bases). The CDR3 sequence is 11 residues long. Germline CDR1 reads DFQATT; CDR2 reads SNEGSKA (reference sequence). Trimming shortened V by 5 bases and J by 9 bases, and 14 bases separated the two germline ends. The CDR3 DNA is TGCAGTGCTCAGGACGGGGAAGGGCAGTACTTC. This encodes CSAQDGEGQYF.

The V and J genes are TRBV6-1 and TRBJ1-3; 10 bases align to TRBD1. Germline CDR1 and CDR2: MNHNS and SASEGT. This CDR3 has 13 amino acids. The J segment lost 8 bases and the V segment lost 11 bases, leaving 9 bases of the junction unmatched. The CDR3 spells CAGNSGTGDTIYF. The CDR3 nucleotides are TGTGCCGGAAACTCCGGGACAGGGGACACCATATATTTT.

The gene calls are TRBV4-3 and TRBJ1-2; the D is unclear. Trimming cost V 1 base and J 8 bases, with 8 bases left between them. CDR3 size: 12 residues. CDR1 is LGHNA, CDR2 YSLEER, per germline. This chain's CDR3 is CASSQVGRGYTF. CDR3 nucleotides: TGCGCCAGCAGCCAAGTCGGTCGGGGCTACACCTTC.

This clone was counted a few times. This sequence joins TRBV7-9 and TRBJ1-2; D is unresolved. The CDR3 has 12 amino acids. Between the trimmed V and J ends, which lost 7 bases and 0 bases, there was a span of 6 bases. CDR1 is SEHNR and CDR2 is FQNEAQ in the germline V gene (reference sequence). The CDR3 DNA sequence: TGTGCCAGCACCCCAGCTAACTATGGCTACACCTTC. Protein sequence: CASTPANYGYTF.